What follows are 10 T cell receptor beta chains derived from one specimen sequenced in a study of T cell responses to AZD1222 COVID-19 vaccine. Data came from immunoSEQ multiplex PCR; TCRdb stores just in-frame clones and leaves some out. The profile shows roughly 67,000 clones, roughly nine tenths of them singletons. Material: peripheral blood, obtained 28 days after the second AZD1222 dose. These receptors originate from an adult who received the AZD1222 COVID-19 vaccine.

V usage is TRBV11-2 and J usage is TRBJ1-1; TRBD1 might be the D (6 bases). Between the trimmed V and J ends, which lost 5 bases and 11 bases, there was a span of 24 bases. This CDR3 comprises 15 residues. CDR1 and CDR2 from the germline V gene are SGHAT and FQNNGV. CDR3 nucleotide sequence: TGTGCCAGCAGCCCCCGTCCCCCCGGGACAAAGAAGGCTTTCTTT. Translation: CASSPRPPGTKKAFF. Variable domain in full (rest from reference TRBV11-2 and TRBJ1-1): EAGVAQSPRYKIIEKRQSVAFWCNPISGHATLYWYQQILGQGPKLLIQFQNNGVVDDSQLPKDRFSAERLKGVDSTLKIQPAKLEDSAVYLCASSPRPPGTKKAFFGQGTRLTVV.

V and J are TRBV6-1 and TRBJ2-7; no clear D gene. The CDR3 is 13 residues long. Trimming cost V 1 base and J 12 bases, with 16 bases left between them. The germline CDR1 and CDR2 sequences are MNHNS and SASEGT. The chain's CDR3 is CASSEGRSLTSYF. The DNA of the CDR3 is TGTGCCAGCAGTGAAGGAAGGAGCCTCACCTCGTACTTC.

The chain couples TRBV5-1 to TRBJ1-2, with D perhaps matching TRBD1 (5 bases). This CDR3 comprises 18 residues. CDR1 SGHRS and CDR2 YFSETQ come from the germline V gene. V shed 0 bases and J shed 3 bases, with 21 bases lying between them. The CDR3 spells CASSLALAGAPDHYGYTF. The CDR3 nucleotides read TGCGCCAGCAGCTTGGCCCTAGCCGGGGCCCCGGACCACTATGGCTACACCTTC.

This chain links TRBV28 with TRBJ1-2; D is unclear. The V end lost 3 bases, the J end lost 8 bases, and 25 bases lay between the germline ends. The CDR3 contains 17 residues. Germline CDR1 is MDHEN and CDR2 is SYDVKM. The CDR3 DNA sequence: TGTGCCAGCAGTTTTGGTAGGACGATAGGGCTACAGACAGGCTACACCTTC. This sequence encodes CASSFGRTIGLQTGYTF.

V gene TRBV5-1 combines with J gene TRBJ1-1; 7 bases line up with TRBD1. The CDR3 length is 15 residues. Per the germline V gene, CDR1 is SGHRS and CDR2 is YFSETQ. Trimming took 4 bases from V and 3 from J; bases not matched to a gene: 9. In DNA, the CDR3 is TGCGCCAGCAGCCCACAGGGGAGGGAGGACACTGAAGCTTTCTTT. Translated: CASSPQGREDTEAFF.

This sequence joins TRBV11-2 and TRBJ2-2; 7 bases match TRBD1. The V gene's germline CDR1 is SGHAT and CDR2 FQNNGV. Unmatched junction bases numbered 10, after V lost 4 bases and J lost 5 bases. CDR3 length: 16 amino acids. The CDR3 coding sequence is TGTGCCAGCAGCTACCCCGGACAGGTTCGAACCGGGGAGCTGTTTTTT. It encodes CASSYPGQVRTGELFF.

V usage is TRBV4-2 and J usage is TRBJ1-2; unclear D gene. In germline, CDR1 is LGHNA, CDR2 YNFKEQ. With 1 base removed from V and 2 bases from J, the gap between germline ends came to 11 bases. The CDR3 is 15 amino acids. The CDR3 DNA follows: TGTGCCAGCAGCCAAGTGCCCCCCGGGAACTATGGCTACACCTTC. This encodes CASSQVPPGNYGYTF.

The rearrangement links TRBV15 to TRBJ1-1; D is possibly TRBD1 (6 bases). The V gene lost 7 bases and the J gene lost 0 bases, with 18 bases spanning the gap. CDR3 length equals 16 residues. Germline CDR1 and CDR2: LNHNV and YYDKDF (reference sequence). The CDR3 DNA follows: TGTGCCACCACTTATAAGTTTCAGGGGTTGAACACTGAAGCTTTCTTT. Protein product: CATTYKFQGLNTEAFF.

This chain uses TRBV28 with TRBJ2-7; 7 positions match TRBD1. Germline CDR1 and CDR2: MDHEN and SYDVKM. The CDR3 consists of 15 residues. Germline trimming cut 5 bases from V and 0 bases from J; bases unmatched to any gene: 7. CDR3 amino acids: CASSQAGTVSYEQYF. The DNA of the CDR3 is TGTGCCAGCAGTCAAGCCGGGACAGTCTCCTACGAGCAGTACTTC.

The chain uses TRBV19 and TRBJ1-1; TRBD1 is a possible D gene (6 bases). CDR1 and CDR2 (germline): LNHDA, SQIVND (reference sequence). V gave up 6 bases and J gave up 5 bases, with 16 bases separating them. This CDR3 spans 14 amino acids. The CDR3 DNA sequence: TGTGCCAGTAGAGGTGACAGGCTGGGAACTGAAGCTTTCTTT. It encodes CASRGDRLGTEAFF.